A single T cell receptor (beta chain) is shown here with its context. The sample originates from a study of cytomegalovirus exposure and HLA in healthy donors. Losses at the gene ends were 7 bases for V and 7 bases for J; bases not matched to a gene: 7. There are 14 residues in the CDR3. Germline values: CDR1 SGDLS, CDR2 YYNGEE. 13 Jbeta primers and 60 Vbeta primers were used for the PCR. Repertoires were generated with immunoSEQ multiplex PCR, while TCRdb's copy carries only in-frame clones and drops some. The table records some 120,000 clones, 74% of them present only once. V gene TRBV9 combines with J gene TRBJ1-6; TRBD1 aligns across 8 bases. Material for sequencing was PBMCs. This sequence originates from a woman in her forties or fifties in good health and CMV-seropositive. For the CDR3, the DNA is TGTGCCAGCGGACAGGGCTGGGAAAATTCACCCCTCCACTTT. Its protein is CASGQGWENSPLHF. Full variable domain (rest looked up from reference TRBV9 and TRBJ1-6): DSGVTQTPKHLITATGQRVTLRCSPRSGDLSVYWYQQSLDQGLQFLIQYYNGEERAKGNILERFSAQQFPDLHSELNLSSLELGDSALYFCASGQGWENSPLHFGNGTRLTVT.